The clone carrying this T cell receptor beta chain showed up just once. Antigen specificity is unknown. Trimming cost V 6 bases and J 1 base, with 12 bases left between them. The CDR3 has 15 residues. Per the germline V gene, CDR1 is MGHRA and CDR2 is YSYEKL. As to time point: week 35, safety follow-up. Vaccinated patients received 300 ug of mutant IDH1 20-mer peptide per dose, with topical imiquimod. Across weeks 1, 3, 5, 7, 11, 15, 19 and 23, patients received a vaccination each time, eight in all. The donors had new WHO grade 3 or 4 astrocytomas; these were IDH1-mutant and ATRX-lost. The sample is drawn from a study of a mutant IDH1 vaccine in newly diagnosed glioma. Study-wide background: It was at week 35 that visit V12 occurred, and at week 47 that visit V13 did.

The data were produced by immunoSEQ multiplex PCR, yet TCRdb's version contains in-frame clones alone and is incomplete. The table has some 46,000 clones, around 92% seen once. V gene TRBV4-1 combines with J gene TRBJ2-2; no clear D. The receptor comes from a man in his fifties or sixties with glioma. The specimen was PBMCs, collected from a glioma patient whose treatment included an IDH1 peptide vaccine. The CDR3 DNA is TGCGCCAGCAGTGATCCCGGGCGGAACACCGGGGAGCTGTTTTTT. The encoded protein is CASSDPGRNTGELFF.